This T cell receptor beta chain was observed in a study of blood T cell repertoires in COVID-19. At the level of the study: Both acute and convalescent COVID-19 samples were obtained from the United States, Italy and Spain. PBMCs, B-cell-depleted T cells, or T cells provided the cDNA or gDNA that made up the material.

The CDR3 covers 14 residues. V lost 1 base to trimming and J lost 6 bases, with 12 bases between them. In germline, CDR1 is KGHSH, CDR2 LQKENI. Methods used by the authors: Amplification with reference gene primers provided the estimates of nucleated cell counts. Only in-frame clones appear in the TCRdb table, and some are missing; sequencing was by immunoSEQ multiplex PCR. V and J calls and clone size are as listed in that table; D and trimming were resolved from the DNA. The table records about 150,000 clones, around 85% of them present only once. The sequence came from a woman in her seventies with acute or convalescent COVID-19. This rearrangement joins TRBV18 to TRBJ1-2; unclear D gene. The sample consisted of peripheral blood. Here the CDR3 reads CASSPLTRPHGYTF. The CDR3 region has the DNA TGTGCCAGCTCACCACTGACACGACCCCATGGCTACACCTTC.